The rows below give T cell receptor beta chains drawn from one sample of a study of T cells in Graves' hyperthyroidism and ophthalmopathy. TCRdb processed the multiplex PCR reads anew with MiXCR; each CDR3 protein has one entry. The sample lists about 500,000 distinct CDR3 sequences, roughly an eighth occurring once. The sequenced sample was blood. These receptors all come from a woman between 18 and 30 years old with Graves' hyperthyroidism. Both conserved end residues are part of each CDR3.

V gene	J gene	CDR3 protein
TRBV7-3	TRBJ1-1	CASSLSARSATEAFF
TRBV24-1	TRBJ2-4	CATSMRTGLAKNIQYF
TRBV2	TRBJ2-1	CASSLTGLAGDNEQFF
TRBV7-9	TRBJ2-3	CASSPPIGLLIFSTDTQYF
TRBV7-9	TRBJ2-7	CASSPSSSTYEQYF
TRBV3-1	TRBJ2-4	CASSHGHVLGSKNIQYF
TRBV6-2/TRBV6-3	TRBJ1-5	CASRTGVSNQPQHF
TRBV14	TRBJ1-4	CASSPRQVAEKLFF
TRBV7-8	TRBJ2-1	CASSLGLAGGANEQFF
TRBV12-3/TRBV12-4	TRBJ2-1	CASRGTSGRYNEQFF
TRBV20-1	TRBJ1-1	CSARTGRNEAFF
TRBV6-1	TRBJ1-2	CASSEAGGASNYGYTF
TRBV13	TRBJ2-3	CASSSAGLAGGPDTQYF
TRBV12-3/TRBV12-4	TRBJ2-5	CASSLGGPGGEETQYF
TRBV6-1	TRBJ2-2	CASSSGTGAPNTGELFF
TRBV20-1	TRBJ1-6	CSASQTGGSSYNSPLHF
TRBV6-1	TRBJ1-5	CASVWGNGNQPQHF
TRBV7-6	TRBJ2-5	CASSFLRMGGVLETQYF
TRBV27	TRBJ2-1	CAIPPLRLITSLKYNEQFF
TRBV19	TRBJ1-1	CASSIEMNTEAFF
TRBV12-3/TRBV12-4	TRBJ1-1	CASSLRTDNMNTEAFF
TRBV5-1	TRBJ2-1	CASSPADFSYNEQFF
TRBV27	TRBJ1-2	CASRAYRAGGYTF
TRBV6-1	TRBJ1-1	CASTPGGSTEAFF
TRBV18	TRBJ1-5	CASSPDTNQPQHF
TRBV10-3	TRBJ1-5	CATYSGSGNQPQHF
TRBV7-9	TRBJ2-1	CATRRTSGRIPYNEQFF
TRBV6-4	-	CASSEETSAHQFF
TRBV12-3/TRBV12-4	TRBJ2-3	CASSLTPTDTQYF
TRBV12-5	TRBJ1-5	CASGLVGWGVQPQHF
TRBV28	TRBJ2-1	CASSPSSGGNEQFF
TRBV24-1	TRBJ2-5	CATSDPGTSGRAGQETQYF
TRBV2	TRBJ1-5	CASSELGQAGQPQHF
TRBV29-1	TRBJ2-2	CSVGWQGTGELFF
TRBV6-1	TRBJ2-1	CASSNSGTQFF
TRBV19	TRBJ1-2	CASSISPSGVGRGYGYTF
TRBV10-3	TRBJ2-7	CAIVDLSSYEQYF
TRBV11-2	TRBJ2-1	CASSRTGLAGRNEQFF
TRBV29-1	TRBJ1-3	CSVRREVGTIYF
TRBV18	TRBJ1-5	CASSRGPGDGTQHF
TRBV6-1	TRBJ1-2	CTSSYEGQGGGYTF
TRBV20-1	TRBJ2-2	CSARARGLVGTGELFF
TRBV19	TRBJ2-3	CASSIYGGSTDTQYF
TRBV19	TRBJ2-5	CASSPDRGSATQYF
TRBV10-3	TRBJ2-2	CAISNPQGTGELFF
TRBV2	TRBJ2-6	CASTRDRVGGGANVLTF
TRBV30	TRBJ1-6	CAWAGTGVSYNSPLHF
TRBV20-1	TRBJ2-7	CSARGNYEQYF
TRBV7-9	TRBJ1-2	CASSRVGTAEYGYTF
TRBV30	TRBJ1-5	CAWGQGGPGQPQHF
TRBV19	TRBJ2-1	CASNLNLGGWSNEQFF
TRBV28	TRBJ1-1	CASGGGVNTEAFF
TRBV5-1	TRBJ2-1	CASRPGSSGAYNEQFF
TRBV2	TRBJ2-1	CASSDGTSAHEQFF
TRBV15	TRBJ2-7	CATSRAKRRTASQYF
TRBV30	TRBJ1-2	CAWSPRHDLANYGYTF
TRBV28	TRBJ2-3	CASALGGRKAGGPDTQYF
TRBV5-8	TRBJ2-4	CASSLGDIQYF
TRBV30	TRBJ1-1	CAWSPHPASEAFF
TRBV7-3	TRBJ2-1	CASSLGGLTDNEQFF